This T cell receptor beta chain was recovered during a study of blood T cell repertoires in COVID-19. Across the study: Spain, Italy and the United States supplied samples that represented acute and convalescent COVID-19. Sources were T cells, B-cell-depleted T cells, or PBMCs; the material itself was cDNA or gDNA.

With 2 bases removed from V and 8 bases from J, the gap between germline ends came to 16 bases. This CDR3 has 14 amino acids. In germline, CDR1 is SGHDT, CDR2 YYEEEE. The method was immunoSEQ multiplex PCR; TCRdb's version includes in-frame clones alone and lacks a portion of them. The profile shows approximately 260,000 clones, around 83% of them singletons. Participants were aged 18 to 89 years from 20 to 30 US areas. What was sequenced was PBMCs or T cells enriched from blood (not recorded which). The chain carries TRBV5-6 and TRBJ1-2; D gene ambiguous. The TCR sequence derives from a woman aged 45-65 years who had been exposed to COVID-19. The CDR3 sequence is CASSFPTGRQGYTF. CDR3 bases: TGTGCCAGCAGCTTCCCGACGGGGAGGCAAGGCTACACCTTC.